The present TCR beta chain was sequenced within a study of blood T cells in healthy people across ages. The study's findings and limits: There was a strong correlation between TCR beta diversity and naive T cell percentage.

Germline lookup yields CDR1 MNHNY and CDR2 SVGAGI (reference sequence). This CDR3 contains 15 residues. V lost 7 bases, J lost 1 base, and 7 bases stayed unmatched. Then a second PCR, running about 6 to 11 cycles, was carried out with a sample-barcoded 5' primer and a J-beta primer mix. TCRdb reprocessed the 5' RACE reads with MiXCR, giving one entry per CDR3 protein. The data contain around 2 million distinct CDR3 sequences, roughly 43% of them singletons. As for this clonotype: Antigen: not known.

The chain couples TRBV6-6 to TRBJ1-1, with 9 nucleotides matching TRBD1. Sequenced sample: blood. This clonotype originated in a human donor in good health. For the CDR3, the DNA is TGTGCCAGCACAACAGGGGGCCTTCCGAACACTGAAGCTTTCTTT. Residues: CASTTGGLPNTEAFF.